This T cell receptor (beta chain) was profiled in a study of STAT3 mutations in large granular lymphocyte leukemia. About the research overall: More than half of T-LGLL patients received immunosuppressive therapy. Points from the study as a whole: In several patients, dominant TCR clone burden exceeded STAT3 mutant burden, suggesting STAT3 mutation arose secondarily. No sample exists from the first appearance of each clone. Every T-LGLL patient had at least one immunodominant TCRbeta clonotype. All newly emerging clones after therapy were STAT3 wild type.

Worth noting for this clone: Its target is not known.

This table comes from immunoSEQ multiplex PCR, and its TCRdb copy is limited to in-frame clones, with some not included. The data show roughly 13,000 clones, with around 90% seen just once and roughly 12% held by the top ten. With 4 bases clipped from V and 4 bases from J, the junction kept 1 base outside the gene matches. Germline values: CDR1 LNHDA, CDR2 SQIVND (reference sequence). The CDR3 totals 12 residues. Sequencing input: PBMCs. The rearrangement links TRBV19 to TRBJ2-7; 7 bases map to TRBD2. The sequence was obtained from a human donor with T large granular lymphocyte leukemia. Some clones in this sample may be carry-over from other donors' samples. CDR3 sequence (DNA): TGTGCCAGTAGTAGCGGGAGTTACGAGCAGTACTTC. Protein sequence: CASSSGSYEQYF.